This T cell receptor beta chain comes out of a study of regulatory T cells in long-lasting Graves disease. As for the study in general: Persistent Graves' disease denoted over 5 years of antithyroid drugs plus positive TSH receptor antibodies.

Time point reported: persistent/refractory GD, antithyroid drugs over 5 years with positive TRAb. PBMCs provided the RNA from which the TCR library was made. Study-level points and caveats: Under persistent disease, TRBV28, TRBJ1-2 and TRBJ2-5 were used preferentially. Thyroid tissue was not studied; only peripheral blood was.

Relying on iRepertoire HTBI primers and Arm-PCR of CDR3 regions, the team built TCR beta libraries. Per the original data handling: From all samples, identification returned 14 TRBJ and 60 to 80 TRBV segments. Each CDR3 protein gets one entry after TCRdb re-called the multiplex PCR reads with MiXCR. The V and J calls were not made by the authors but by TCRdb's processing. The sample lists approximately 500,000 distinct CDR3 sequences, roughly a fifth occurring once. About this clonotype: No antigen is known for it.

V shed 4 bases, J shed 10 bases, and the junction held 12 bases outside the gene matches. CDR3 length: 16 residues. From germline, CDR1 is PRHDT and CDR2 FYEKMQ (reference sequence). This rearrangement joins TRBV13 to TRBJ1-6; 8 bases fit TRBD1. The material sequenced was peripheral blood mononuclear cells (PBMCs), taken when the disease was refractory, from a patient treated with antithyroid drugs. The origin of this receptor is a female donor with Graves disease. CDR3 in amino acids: CASSWNIGTGRSPLHF. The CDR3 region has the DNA TGTGCCAGCAGCTGGAATATCGGGACAGGCCGCTCACCCCTCCACTTT.